This is a list of T cell receptor beta chains from one sample in a study of vaccination effects on CD4 cells after COVID-19. Produced via immunoSEQ multiplex PCR; TCRdb's table is partial and in-frame only. The table lists tens of thousands of clones, approximately 79% of them singletons. Which antigens these TCRs recognize remains unknown. Here the sequenced sample was CD4+ T cells from PBMCs cultured with HCoV-OC43 spike peptides, taken before COVID-19 vaccination. The receptor source for this set is a human donor who received a COVID-19 vaccine. The CDR3 runs from the conserved cysteine through the conserved F or W. The D gene is left open where the match is weak. The size entry is marked missing in some rows and otherwise reads once, few, many or a size class.

cdr3_length | d_call | j_call | v_call | clone_size | cdr3_nt | cdr3_aa
14 | - | TRBJ2-6 | TRBV5-1 | - | TGCGCCAGCAGCTCGGATCTGATGGCCAACGTCCTGACTTTC | CASSSDLMANVLTF
12 | - | TRBJ2-1 | TRBV5-6 | - | TGTGCCAGCAGCCGTCAATACAATGAGCAGTTCTTC | CASSRQYNEQFF
15 | TRBD1 | TRBJ1-2 | TRBV5-1 | few | TGCGCCAGCAGCTTTACAGGGGGCGCTTCATTCGGCTACACCTTC | CASSFTGGASFGYTF
13 | TRBD1 | TRBJ1-5 | TRBV29-1 | - | TGCAGCGTTGGCGGGGACAGCTATCAGCCCCAGCATTTT | CSVGGDSYQPQHF
18 | TRBD2 | TRBJ2-3 | TRBV4-2 | - | TGTGCCAGCAGCCAAGATCGGCTAGCGGGGCCTGGCACAGATACGCAGTATTTT | CASSQDRLAGPGTDTQYF
15 | - | TRBJ2-6 | TRBV19 | - | TGTGCCAGTAGCCCCCCAGGGGCCGGGGCCAACGTCCTGACTTTC | CASSPPGAGANVLTF
19 | TRBD2 | TRBJ2-5 | TRBV29-1 | - | TGCAGCGTTGAAGATCGAGGAACTAGCGGGGGGCCGAGACGTGAAACCCAGTACTTC | CSVEDRGTSGGPRRETQYF
19 | TRBD1 | TRBJ2-1 | TRBV7-2 | - | TGTGCCAGCAGCAACAAGGCAGGGGGCTCCGCTGGCTCCTACAATGAGCAGTTCTTC | CASSNKAGGSAGSYNEQFF
16 | - | TRBJ1-1 | TRBV5-1 | - | TGCGCCAGCAGCTTGGGCAAGGGGGAAACGAACACTGAAGCTTTCTTT | CASSLGKGETNTEAFF
19 | TRBD1 | TRBJ2-2 | TRBV7-2 | - | TGTGCCAGCAGCTTACTGGCCAGGACAGGGATTACGAACACCGGGGAGCTGTTTTTT | CASSLLARTGITNTGELFF
14 | - | TRBJ1-4 | TRBV28 | few | TGTGCCAGCAGTGCAGGCCCAACTAATGAAAAACTGTTTTTT | CASSAGPTNEKLFF
17 | TRBD1 | TRBJ1-3 | TRBV4-1 | - | TGCGCCAGCAGCCAAGCGTCAGGGGGCGTTTCTGGAAACACCATATATTTT | CASSQASGGVSGNTIYF
13 | - | TRBJ1-4 | TRBV5-4 | - | TGTGCCAGCAGCGTACAGGTTAATGAAAAACTGTTTTTT | CASSVQVNEKLFF
13 | - | TRBJ1-5 | TRBV11-2 | - | TGTGCCAGCAGCTTTAGCGTCAGGCAACCCCAGCATTTT | CASSFSVRQPQHF
15 | - | TRBJ2-1 | TRBV7-3 | - | TGTGCCAGCAGCCAACAGGGTGGCCTCGGCAATGAGCAGTTCTTC | CASSQQGGLGNEQFF